Listed below are T cell receptor beta chains from one sample, sequenced in a study of post-analysis software for immune sequencing data. MiXCR, run by TCRdb on the PCR reads, gives a single entry per CDR3 protein. This table holds about 200,000 distinct CDR3 sequences, about 30% found once. The sequenced sample was blood. These receptor sequences come from a girl aged 2 to 17 with multiple sclerosis. Both conserved end residues are part of each CDR3. D genes are given only for firm matches. Where a row states a size, it is once, few, many or the class of an expanded clone; other rows omit it.

d_call	v_call	j_call	clone_size	cdr3_aa	cdr3_nt
NA	TRBV20-1	TRBJ2-1	NA	CSVRWWGHDSYNEQFF	TGCAGTGTTAGGTGGTGGGGCCACGACTCCTACAATGAGCAGTTCTTC
NA	TRBV9	TRBJ2-5	many	CASSVGDKETQYF	TGTGCCAGCAGCGTAGGGGACAAAGAAACCCAGTACTTC
NA	TRBV29-1	TRBJ2-7	many	CSVERSSEQYF	TGCAGCGTTGAAAGGTCTAGCGAGCAGTACTTC
TRBD1	TRBV6-2/TRBV6-3	TRBJ2-1	NA	CASSYEGQGRKNEQFF	TGTGCCAGCAGTTACGAGGGACAGGGGCGAAAAAATGAGCAGTTCTTC
NA	TRBV28	TRBJ2-7	few	CATKQVVPYEQYF	TGTGCCACCAAACAGGTGGTCCCCTACGAGCAGTACTTC
NA	TRBV29-1	TRBJ2-7	many	CSGRRGGSDEQYF	TGCAGCGGCAGACGTGGAGGCTCCGACGAGCAGTACTTC
TRBD2	TRBV12-3/TRBV12-4	TRBJ2-2	NA	CASSLRSLAGHTGELFF	TGTGCCAGCAGTTTACGTAGTCTAGCGGGCCACACCGGGGAGCTGTTTTTT
NA	TRBV5-1	TRBJ2-3	NA	CASSSDTSTDTQYF	TGCGCCAGCAGCTCCGACACTAGCACAGATACGCAGTATTTT
TRBD2	TRBV7-9	TRBJ2-5	few	CASSPRLAGETQYF	TGTGCCAGCAGCCCCCGACTAGCGGGAGAGACCCAGTACTTC
TRBD2	TRBV20-1	TRBJ2-3	many	CSARARMVGGTDTQYF	TGCAGTGCTAGAGCTCGAATGGTGGGAGGGACAGATACGCAGTATTTT
NA	TRBV7-2	TRBJ1-6	few	CASSFGAALHF	TGTGCCAGCAGCTTCGGAGCGGCCCTCCACTTT
TRBD2	TRBV7-9	TRBJ2-1	many	CASSLALASGYNEQFF	TGTGCCAGCAGCTTAGCCCTGGCTAGCGGATACAATGAGCAGTTCTTC
NA	TRBV9	TRBJ2-1	NA	CASSLPPIEQFF	TGTGCCAGCAGCTTACCCCCTATTGAGCAGTTCTTC
TRBD2	TRBV27	TRBJ2-1	many	CATKRSGRDEQFF	TGTGCCACCAAGCGGAGCGGGAGGGATGAGCAGTTCTTC
NA	TRBV7-9	TRBJ1-4	NA	CASSLCQGICEKLFF	TGTGCCAGCAGCTTATGCCAGGGGATTTGTGAAAAACTGTTTTTT
NA	TRBV7-6	TRBJ2-5	many	CASRAQTTLGETQYF	TGTGCCAGCAGGGCGCAGACTACCTTAGGGGAGACCCAGTACTTC
NA	TRBV6-4	TRBJ2-3	many	CASSSTLVRVDTDTQYF	TGTGCCAGCAGTTCTACCCTCGTGCGGGTAGACACAGATACGCAGTATTTT
NA	TRBV10-2	TRBJ1-2	NA	CASTGVRGYTF	TGCGCCAGCACAGGGGTTAGGGGCTACACCTTC
NA	TRBV5-1	TRBJ1-5	many	CASSPDPGGLGPQHF	TGCGCCAGCAGCCCGGACCCCGGGGGCCTAGGGCCCCAGCATTTT